This entry is about one T cell receptor (beta chain). Its specificity is unknown. The ends were cut back, 0 bases at V and 5 bases at J, with 13 bases in the middle. The CDR3 is 14 residues long. The germline gives CDR1 DFQATT, CDR2 SNEGSKA (reference sequence). The sample originates from a study of Graves' ophthalmopathy and Graves' hyperthyroidism. Notes on the study in general: Sensitivity reached approximately 85% and specificity over 65% for a 13-signature model separating ophthalmopathy from stable hyperthyroidism. It was with around 70% sensitivity and about 72% specificity that the model predicted ophthalmopathy progression.

Orbital computed tomography, together with clinical symptoms, serum thyroxine, TRAb and thyroid ultrasound, was used for diagnosis. The source of the PBMCs was less than 12 ml of fresh peripheral blood. Scientists amplified the TCR beta CDR3 regions from RNA transcripts. First-round RT-PCR used HTBI primers; second-round multiplex PCR followed. TCRdb re-derived calls from the multiplex PCR reads in MiXCR, one entry per CDR3 protein. The sample contains hundreds of thousands of distinct CDR3 sequences, around 42% of which appear only once. The receptor was derived from an adult man with Graves' ophthalmopathy. The sequenced material came from peripheral blood. The chain couples TRBV20-1 to TRBJ2-5, with TRBD2 as a possible D gene (7 bases). The CDR3 region is CSARDGGAGETQYF. DNA for the CDR3: TGCAGTGCTAGAGATGGGGGGGCAGGGGAGACCCAGTACTTC.